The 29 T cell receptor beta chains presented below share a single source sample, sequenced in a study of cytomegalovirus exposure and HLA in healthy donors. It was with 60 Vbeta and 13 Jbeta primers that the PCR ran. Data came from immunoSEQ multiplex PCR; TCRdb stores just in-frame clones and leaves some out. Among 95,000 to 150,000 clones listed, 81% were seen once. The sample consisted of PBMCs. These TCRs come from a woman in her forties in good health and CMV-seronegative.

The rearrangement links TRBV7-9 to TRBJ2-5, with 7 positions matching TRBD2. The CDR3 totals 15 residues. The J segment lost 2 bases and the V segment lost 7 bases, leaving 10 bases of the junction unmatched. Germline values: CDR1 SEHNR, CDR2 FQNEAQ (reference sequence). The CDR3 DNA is TGTGCCAGCAAATTTGGGGCTAGCGGACAAGAGACCCAGTACTTC. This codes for CASKFGASGQETQYF.

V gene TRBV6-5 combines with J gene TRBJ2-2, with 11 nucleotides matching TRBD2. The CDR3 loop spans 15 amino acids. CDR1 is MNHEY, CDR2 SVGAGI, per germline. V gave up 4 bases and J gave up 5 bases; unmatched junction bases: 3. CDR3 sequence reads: CASSSLAGVTGELFF. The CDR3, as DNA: TGTGCCAGCAGTTCACTAGCGGGAGTTACCGGGGAGCTGTTTTTT.

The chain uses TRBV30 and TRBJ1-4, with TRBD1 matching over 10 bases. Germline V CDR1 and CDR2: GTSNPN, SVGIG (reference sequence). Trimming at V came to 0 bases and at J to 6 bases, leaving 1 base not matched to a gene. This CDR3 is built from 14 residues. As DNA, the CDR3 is TGTGCCTGGAGTGTGACAGGGGGCGATGAAAAACTGTTTTTT. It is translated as CAWSVTGGDEKLFF.

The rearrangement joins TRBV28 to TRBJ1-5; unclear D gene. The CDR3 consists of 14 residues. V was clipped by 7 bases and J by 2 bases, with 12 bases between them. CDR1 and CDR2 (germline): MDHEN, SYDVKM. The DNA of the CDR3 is TGTGCCAGCACCATCGACACTCGCAATCAGCCCCAGCATTTT. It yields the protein CASTIDTRNQPQHF. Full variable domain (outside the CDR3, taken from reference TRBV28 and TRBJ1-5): DVKVTQSSRYLVKRTGEKVFLECVQDMDHENMFWYRQDPGLGLRLIYFSYDVKMKEKGDIPEGYSVSREKKERFSLILESASTNQTSMYLCASTIDTRNQPQHFGDGTRLSIL.

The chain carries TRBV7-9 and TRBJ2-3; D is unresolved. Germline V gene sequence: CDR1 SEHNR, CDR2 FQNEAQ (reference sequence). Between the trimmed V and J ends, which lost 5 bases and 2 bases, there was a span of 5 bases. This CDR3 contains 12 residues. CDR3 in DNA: TGTGCCAGCAGCCCAATCACAGATACGCAGTATTTT. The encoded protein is CASSPITDTQYF.

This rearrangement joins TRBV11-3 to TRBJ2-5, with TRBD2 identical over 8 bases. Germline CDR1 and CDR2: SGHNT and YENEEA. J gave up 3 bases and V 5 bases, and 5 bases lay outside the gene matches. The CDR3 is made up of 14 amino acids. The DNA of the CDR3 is TGTGCCAGCAGCAGCGGGAGAGGGGAAGAGACCCAGTACTTC. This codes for CASSSGRGEETQYF. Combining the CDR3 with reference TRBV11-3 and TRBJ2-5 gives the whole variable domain EAGVVQSPRYKIIEKKQPVAFWCNPISGHNTLYWYLQNLGQGPELLIRYENEEAVDDSQLPKDRFSAERLKGVDSTLKIQPAELGDSAVYLCASSSGRGEETQYFGPGTRLLVL.

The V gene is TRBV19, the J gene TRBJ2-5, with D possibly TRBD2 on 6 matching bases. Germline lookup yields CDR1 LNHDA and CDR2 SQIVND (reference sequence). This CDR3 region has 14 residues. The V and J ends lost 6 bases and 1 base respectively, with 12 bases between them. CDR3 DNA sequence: TGTGCCAGTAGCGTCGGGACTTTCCAAGAGACCCAGTACTTC. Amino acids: CASSVGTFQETQYF.

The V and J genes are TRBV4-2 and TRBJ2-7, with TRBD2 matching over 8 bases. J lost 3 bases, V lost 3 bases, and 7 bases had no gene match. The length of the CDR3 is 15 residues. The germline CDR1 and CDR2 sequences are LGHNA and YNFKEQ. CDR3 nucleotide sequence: TGTGCCAGCAGCCAGGCAACCGGGACTAGCTACGAGCAGTACTTC. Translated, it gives CASSQATGTSYEQYF.

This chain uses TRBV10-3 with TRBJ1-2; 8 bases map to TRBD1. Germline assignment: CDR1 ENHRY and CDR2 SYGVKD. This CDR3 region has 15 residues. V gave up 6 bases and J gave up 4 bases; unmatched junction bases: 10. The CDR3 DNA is TGTGCCATCAGCTCGGGACAGGAGCCCCTCTATGGCTACACCTTC. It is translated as CAISSGQEPLYGYTF.

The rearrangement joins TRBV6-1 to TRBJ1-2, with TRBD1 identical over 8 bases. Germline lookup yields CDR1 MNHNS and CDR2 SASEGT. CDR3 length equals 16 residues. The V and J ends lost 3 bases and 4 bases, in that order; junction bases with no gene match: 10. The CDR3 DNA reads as TGTGCCAGCAGTGACCTTCTGGACAGGGTCCTCTATGGCTACACCTTC. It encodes CASSDLLDRVLYGYTF.

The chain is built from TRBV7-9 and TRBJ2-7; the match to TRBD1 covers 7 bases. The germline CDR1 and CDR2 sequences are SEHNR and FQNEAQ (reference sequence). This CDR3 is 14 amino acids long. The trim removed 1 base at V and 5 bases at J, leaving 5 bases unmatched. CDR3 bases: TGTGCCAGCAGCTTAGTAACAGGGGTCGACGAGCAGTACTTC. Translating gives CASSLVTGVDEQYF.

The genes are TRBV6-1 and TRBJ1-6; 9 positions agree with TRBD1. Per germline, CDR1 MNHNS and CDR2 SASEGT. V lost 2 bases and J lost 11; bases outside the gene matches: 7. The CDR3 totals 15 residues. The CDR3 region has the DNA TGTGCCAGCAGTGAATGGACAGGGGTTAGGACACCCCTCCACTTT. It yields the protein CASSEWTGVRTPLHF.

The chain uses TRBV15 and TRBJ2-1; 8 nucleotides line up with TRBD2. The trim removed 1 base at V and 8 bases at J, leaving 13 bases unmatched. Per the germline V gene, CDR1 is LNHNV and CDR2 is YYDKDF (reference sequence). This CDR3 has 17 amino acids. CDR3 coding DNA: TGTGCCACCAGCAGAGGTTCGGGGGGACTAGAAGGTTATGAGCAGTTCTTC. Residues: CATSRGSGGLEGYEQFF.

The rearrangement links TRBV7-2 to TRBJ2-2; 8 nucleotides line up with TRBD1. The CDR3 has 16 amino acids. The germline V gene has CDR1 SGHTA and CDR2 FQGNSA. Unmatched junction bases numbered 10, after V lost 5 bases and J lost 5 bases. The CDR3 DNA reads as TGTGCCAGCAGCCGTCGCGACAGGGGCGGGACCGGGGAGCTGTTTTTT. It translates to CASSRRDRGGTGELFF.

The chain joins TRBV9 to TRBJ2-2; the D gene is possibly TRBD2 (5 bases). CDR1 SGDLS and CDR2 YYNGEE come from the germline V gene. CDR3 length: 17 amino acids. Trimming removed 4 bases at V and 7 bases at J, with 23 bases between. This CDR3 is CASSPTVWGEGGGELFF. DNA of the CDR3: TGTGCCAGCAGCCCTACCGTGTGGGGAGAGGGTGGCGGGGAGCTGTTTTTT.

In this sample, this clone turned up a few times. CDR3 nucleotide sequence: TGTGCCATCAGCCCACAGGGCACCGAGCAGTACTTC. Its translation: CAISPQGTEQYF. This chain joins TRBV10-3 and TRBJ2-7, with D perhaps matching TRBD1 (6 bases). The germline gives CDR1 ENHRY, CDR2 SYGVKD. The CDR3 consists of 12 residues. The germline V and J ends were trimmed by 6 bases and 6 bases, with 12 bases remaining between them.

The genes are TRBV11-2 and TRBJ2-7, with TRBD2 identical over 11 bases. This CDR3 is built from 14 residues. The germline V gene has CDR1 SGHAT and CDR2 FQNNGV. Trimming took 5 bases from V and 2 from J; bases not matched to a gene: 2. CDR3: CASSVLAGAYEQYF. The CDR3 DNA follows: TGTGCCAGCAGCGTACTAGCGGGAGCCTACGAGCAGTACTTC.

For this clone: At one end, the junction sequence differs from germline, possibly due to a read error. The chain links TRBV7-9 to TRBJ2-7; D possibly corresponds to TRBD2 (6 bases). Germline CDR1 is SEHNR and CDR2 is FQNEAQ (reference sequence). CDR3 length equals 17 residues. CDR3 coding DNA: TGTTCCAGCAGCCACGGGGCTTCGGGCGGGATAAGGTTTAATCAGTACTTC. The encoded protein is CSSSHGASGGIRFNQYF.

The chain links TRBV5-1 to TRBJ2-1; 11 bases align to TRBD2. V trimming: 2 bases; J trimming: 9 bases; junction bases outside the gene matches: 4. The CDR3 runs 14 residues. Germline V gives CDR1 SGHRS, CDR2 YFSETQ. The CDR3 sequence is CASSFLAGGSEQFF. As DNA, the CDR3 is TGCGCCAGCAGCTTCCTAGCGGGGGGCAGTGAGCAGTTCTTC.

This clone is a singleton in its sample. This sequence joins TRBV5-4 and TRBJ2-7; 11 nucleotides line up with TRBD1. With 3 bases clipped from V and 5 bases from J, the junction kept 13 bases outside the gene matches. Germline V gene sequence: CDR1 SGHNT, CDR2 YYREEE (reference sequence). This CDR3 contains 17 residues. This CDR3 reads CASSSKIWTGGRNEQYF. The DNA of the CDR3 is TGTGCCAGCAGCTCAAAGATTTGGACAGGGGGCAGGAACGAGCAGTACTTC. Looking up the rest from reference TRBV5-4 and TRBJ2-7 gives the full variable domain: ETGVTQSPTHLIKTRGQQVTLRCSSQSGHNTVSWYQQALGQGPQFIFQYYREEENGRGNFPPRFSGLQFPNYSSELNVNALELDDSALYLCASSSKIWTGGRNEQYFGPGTRLTVT.

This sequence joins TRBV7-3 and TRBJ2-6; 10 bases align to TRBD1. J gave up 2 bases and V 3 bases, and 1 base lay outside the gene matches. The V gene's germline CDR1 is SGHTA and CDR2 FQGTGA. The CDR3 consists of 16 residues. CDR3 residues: CASSFDRGPGANVLTF. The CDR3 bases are TGTGCCAGCAGCTTTGACAGGGGGCCTGGGGCCAACGTCCTGACTTTC.

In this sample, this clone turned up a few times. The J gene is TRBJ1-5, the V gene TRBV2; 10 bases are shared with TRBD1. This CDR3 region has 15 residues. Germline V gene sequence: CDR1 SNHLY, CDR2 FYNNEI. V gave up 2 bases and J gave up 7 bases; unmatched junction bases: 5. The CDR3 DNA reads TGTGCCAGCAGTGAATGGGACAGGGGTGGACAGCCCCAGCATTTT. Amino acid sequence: CASSEWDRGGQPQHF.

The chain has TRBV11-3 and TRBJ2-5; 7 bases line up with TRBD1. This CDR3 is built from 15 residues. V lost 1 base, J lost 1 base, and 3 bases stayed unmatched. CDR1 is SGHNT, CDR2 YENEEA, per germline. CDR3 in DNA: TGTGCCAGCAGCTTAGCAGGGGGACCCCAAGAGACCCAGTACTTC. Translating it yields CASSLAGGPQETQYF.

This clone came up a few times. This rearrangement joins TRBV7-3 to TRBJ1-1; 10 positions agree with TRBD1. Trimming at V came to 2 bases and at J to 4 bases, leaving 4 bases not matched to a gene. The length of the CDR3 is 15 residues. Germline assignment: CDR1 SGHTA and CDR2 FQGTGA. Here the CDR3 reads CASSLSGQGRTEAFF. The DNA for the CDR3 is TGTGCCAGCAGCTTATCGGGACAGGGGCGCACTGAAGCTTTCTTT.

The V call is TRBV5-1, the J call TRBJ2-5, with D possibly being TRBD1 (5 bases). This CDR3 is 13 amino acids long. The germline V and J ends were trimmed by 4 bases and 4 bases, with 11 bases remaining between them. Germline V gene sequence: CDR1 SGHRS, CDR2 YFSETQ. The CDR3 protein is CASSRGAVETQYF. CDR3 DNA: TGCGCCAGCAGCAGGGGCGCGGTAGAGACCCAGTACTTC.

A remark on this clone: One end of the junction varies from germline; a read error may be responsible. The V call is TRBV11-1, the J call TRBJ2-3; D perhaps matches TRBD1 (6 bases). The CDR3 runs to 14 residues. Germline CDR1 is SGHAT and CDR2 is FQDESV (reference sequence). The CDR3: CASRDGARTDTQYF. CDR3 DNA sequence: TGTGCCAGCAGAGACGGGGCACGGACAGACACGCAGTATTTT.

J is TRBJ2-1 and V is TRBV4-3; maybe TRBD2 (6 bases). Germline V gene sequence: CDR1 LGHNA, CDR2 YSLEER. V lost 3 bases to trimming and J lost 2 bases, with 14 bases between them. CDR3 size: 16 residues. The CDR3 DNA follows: TGCGCCAGCAGCCAGGACCGGGACTGGACCTACAATGAGCAGTTCTTC. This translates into CASSQDRDWTYNEQFF.

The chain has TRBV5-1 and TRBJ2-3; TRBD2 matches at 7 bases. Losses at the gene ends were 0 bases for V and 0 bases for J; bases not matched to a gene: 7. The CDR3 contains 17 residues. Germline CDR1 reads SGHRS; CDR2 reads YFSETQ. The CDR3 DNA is TGCGCCAGCAGCTTGGACGCTAGCGGAGCTAGCACAGATACGCAGTATTTT. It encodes CASSLDASGASTDTQYF. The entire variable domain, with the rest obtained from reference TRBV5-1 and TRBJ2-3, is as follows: KAGVTQTPRYLIKTRGQQVTLSCSPISGHRSVSWYQQTPGQGLQFLFEYFSETQRNKGNFPGRFSGRQFSNSRSEMNVSTLELGDSALYLCASSLDASGASTDTQYFGPGTRLTVL.

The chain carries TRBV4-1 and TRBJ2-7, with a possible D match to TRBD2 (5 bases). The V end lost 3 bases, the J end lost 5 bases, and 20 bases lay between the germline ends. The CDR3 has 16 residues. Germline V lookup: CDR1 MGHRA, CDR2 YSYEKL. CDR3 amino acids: CASSQRALRDPDEQYF. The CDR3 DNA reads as TGCGCCAGCAGCCAGAGGGCCCTCCGGGATCCCGACGAGCAGTACTTC.